These 7 T cell receptor beta chains were sequenced from one sample in a study of cytomegalovirus exposure and HLA in healthy donors. Primers for the PCR totalled 60 Vbeta and 13 Jbeta. The data were produced by immunoSEQ multiplex PCR, yet TCRdb's version contains in-frame clones alone and is incomplete. This sample has roughly 130,000 clones, with more than 55% found just once. What was sequenced was PBMCs. Every receptor here comes from a man aged 18 to 29 in good health and CMV-seronegative.

This clone has only a few counts. V is TRBV6-6 and J is TRBJ2-2; TRBD2 might be the D (7 bases). The V gene lost 5 bases and the J gene lost 5 bases, with 18 bases spanning the gap. This CDR3 region has 16 residues. The germline CDR1 and CDR2 sequences are MNHNY and SVGAGI (reference sequence). The DNA for the CDR3 is TGTGCCAGCAGTCCTGGGGGGGGCCGGGGAACCGGGGAGCTGTTTTTT. Translation gives CASSPGGGRGTGELFF.

This clone was detected once. The V call is TRBV6-1, the J call TRBJ2-7; D ambiguous. The CDR3 loop spans 12 amino acids. Germline values: CDR1 MNHNS, CDR2 SASEGT. V was trimmed by 4 bases and J by 3 bases, leaving 7 bases between them. The CDR3 sequence is CASSVSGYEQYF. Here the CDR3 DNA reads TGTGCCAGCAGTGTGTCCGGCTACGAGCAGTACTTC.

This clone was observed a handful of times. The chain has TRBV7-9 and TRBJ2-6; no clear D gene. Deletions cut 5 bases from V and 0 bases from J, with 8 bases between. The CDR3 sequence is 15 residues long. Germline V lookup: CDR1 SEHNR, CDR2 FQNEAQ (reference sequence). The DNA of the CDR3 is TGTGCCAGCAGCCCGTATCCCTCTGGGGCCAACGTCCTGACTTTC. Protein product: CASSPYPSGANVLTF.

The rearrangement uses TRBV7-8 and TRBJ2-3; TRBD2 might be the D (6 bases). Trimming cost V 3 bases and J 6 bases, with 10 bases left between them. Per the germline V gene, CDR1 is SGHVS and CDR2 is FQNEAQ. There are 13 residues in the CDR3. The CDR3: CASSFSTSDTQYF. The DNA for the CDR3 is TGTGCCAGCAGCTTTTCGACTAGTGATACGCAGTATTTT. The variable domain in full, completed from reference TRBV7-8 and TRBJ2-3, reads GAGVSQSPRYKVAKRGQDVALRCDPISGHVSLFWYQQALGQGPEFLTYFQNEAQLDKSGLPSDRFFAERPEGSVSTLKIQRTQQEDSAVYLCASSFSTSDTQYFGPGTRLTVL.

This clone has just one count. The chain's CDR3 is CAWSQAGNQPQHF. CDR3 in DNA: TGTGCCTGGAGTCAAGCGGGCAATCAGCCCCAGCATTTT. The V call is TRBV30, the J call TRBJ1-5; unclear D gene. The CDR3 runs 13 residues. V lost 2 bases to trimming and J lost 2 bases, with 7 bases between them. CDR1 GTSNPN and CDR2 SVGIG come from the germline V gene (reference sequence).

This chain joins TRBV5-1 and TRBJ2-5, with 9 positions matching TRBD2. The DNA end is a closer match to TRBJ2-7, so the J assignment may be wrong. In germline, CDR1 is SGHRS, CDR2 YFSETQ. The CDR3 runs 18 residues. CDR3 loop: CASSLASPAGGPAYEQYF. The CDR3, as DNA: TGCGCCAGCAGCTTGGCCTCTCCAGCGGGAGGTCCTGCCTACGAGCAGTACTTC.

This clone has more than one count but fewer than ten. CDR3 sequence: CASSLSFQYYGYTF. DNA for the CDR3: TGTGCCAGCAGTCTTAGCTTCCAATACTATGGCTACACCTTC. V and J are TRBV27 and TRBJ1-2; no definite D call. V lost 5 bases, J lost 3 bases, and 13 bases lay in between. Per the germline V gene, CDR1 is MNHEY and CDR2 is SMNVEV (reference sequence). This CDR3 is 14 amino acids long.